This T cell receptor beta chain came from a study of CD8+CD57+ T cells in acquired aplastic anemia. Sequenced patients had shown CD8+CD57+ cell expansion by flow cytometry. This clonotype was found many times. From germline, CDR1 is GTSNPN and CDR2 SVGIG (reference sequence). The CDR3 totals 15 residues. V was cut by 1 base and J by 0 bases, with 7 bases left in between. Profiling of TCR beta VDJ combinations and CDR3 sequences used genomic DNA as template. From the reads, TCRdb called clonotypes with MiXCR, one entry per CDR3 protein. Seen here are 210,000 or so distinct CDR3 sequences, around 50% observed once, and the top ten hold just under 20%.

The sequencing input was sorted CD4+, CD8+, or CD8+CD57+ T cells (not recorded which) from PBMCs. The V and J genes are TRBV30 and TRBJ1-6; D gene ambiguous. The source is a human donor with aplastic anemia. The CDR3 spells CAWSALPSYNSPLHF. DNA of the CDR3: TGTGCCTGGAGTGCATTACCCTCCTATAATTCACCCCTCCACTTT. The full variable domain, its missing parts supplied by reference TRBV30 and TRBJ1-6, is SQTIHQWPATLVQPVGSPLSLECTVEGTSNPNLYWYRQAAGRGLQLLFYSVGIGQISSEVPQNLSASRPQDRQFILSSKKLLLSDSGFYLCAWSALPSYNSPLHFGNGTRLTVT.